A single sample gave rise to the 29 T cell receptor beta chains below, sequenced in a study of shared clonotypes between healthy human individuals. Libraries were prepared by immunoSEQ multiplex PCR; TCRdb keeps only in-frame clonotypes and omits some of them. This sample has roughly 500,000 clones; about 96% occur once, and the top ten carry approximately 0.062%. Sequenced input: naive CD4+ T cells sorted from blood. Subset meaning: CD45RA+ positively selected. The origin of the receptors is a woman under 40 in good health.

This chain joins TRBV4-2 and TRBJ2-1; D remains unclear. Between the trimmed V and J ends, which lost 2 bases and 6 bases, there was a span of 11 bases. This CDR3 is built from 14 residues. CDR1 is LGHNA, CDR2 YNFKEQ, per germline. CDR3 residues: CASSQQAVGNEQFF. The CDR3 DNA reads TGTGCCAGCAGCCAACAAGCAGTAGGCAATGAGCAGTTCTTC.

The V gene is TRBV6-1, the J gene TRBJ2-3, with TRBD1 matching 8 bases. This CDR3 has 14 amino acids. V was clipped by 7 bases and J by 3 bases; unmatched bases: 6. Per the germline V gene, CDR1 is MNHNS and CDR2 is SASEGT. The CDR3 loop is CASTTGEVTDTQYF. CDR3 nucleotide sequence: TGTGCCAGCACGACAGGGGAAGTGACAGATACGCAGTATTTT.

The rearrangement joins TRBV2 to TRBJ1-5; 11 bases line up with TRBD1. V shed 5 bases and J 7 bases; nucleotides not matched to a gene: 7. Germline values: CDR1 SNHLY, CDR2 FYNNEI. The length of the CDR3 is 15 residues. Here the CDR3 DNA reads TGTGCCAGCAGTCCGGGACAGGGGGTGGGCCAGCCCCAGCATTTT. Its translation is CASSPGQGVGQPQHF. The full variable domain, rest sourced from reference TRBV2 and TRBJ1-5, is EPEVTQTPSHQVTQMGQEVILRCVPISNHLYFYWYRQILGQKVEFLVSFYNNEISEKSEIFDDQFSVERPDGSNFTLKIRSTKLEDSAMYFCASSPGQGVGQPQHFGDGTRLSIL.

The V gene is TRBV11-2, the J gene TRBJ2-7; D call uncertain. The CDR3 has 13 residues. Deletions cut 5 bases from V and 5 bases from J, with 13 bases between. Germline V lookup: CDR1 SGHAT, CDR2 FQNNGV. DNA of the CDR3: TGTGCCAGCAGCCTTCAGTACGGAGACGAGCAGTACTTC. It specifies CASSLQYGDEQYF.

Worth noting for this clone: One junction end disagrees with the germline gene, perhaps due to a read error. This sample also contains other DNA sequences that code for the same CDR3. This chain joins TRBV11-2 and TRBJ2-1; D not certain. The CDR3 spans 13 residues. Germline V CDR1 and CDR2: SGHAT, FQNNGV. The CDR3 sequence: CASSLERYNEQFF. The CDR3 region has the DNA TGTGCCAGCAGCCTAGAACGGTACAATGAGCAGTTCTTC.

The chain uses TRBV30 and TRBJ1-4; D not certain. Trimming removed 4 bases from V and 7 bases from J, with 13 bases in between. The V gene's germline CDR1 is GTSNPN and CDR2 SVGIG (reference sequence). The CDR3 length is 13 residues. The CDR3 sequence: CAWTGAESEKLFF. CDR3 nucleotides: TGTGCCTGGACGGGAGCCGAGAGTGAAAAACTGTTTTTT.

This chain connects TRBV6-4 to TRBJ1-2; no definite D call. This CDR3 is 13 amino acids long. From germline, CDR1 is MRHNA and CDR2 SNTAGT. V lost 4 bases and J 3 bases, leaving 9 bases between the germline ends. The CDR3 is CASSVSADYGYTF. The CDR3 nucleotides are TGTGCCAGCAGTGTCAGCGCGGACTATGGCTACACCTTC.

This chain uses TRBV27 with TRBJ1-5; D is possibly TRBD1 (6 bases). Germline-derived CDR1 and CDR2 are MNHEY and SMNVEV (reference sequence). The V end lost 5 bases, the J end lost 7 bases, and 27 bases lay between the germline ends. This CDR3 region has 18 residues. The DNA of the CDR3 is TGTGCCAGCAGTCCCACCTCGGGACAACCGGCCGATAGGCAGCCCCAGCATTTT. It translates to CASSPTSGQPADRQPQHF.

The chain uses TRBV5-6 and TRBJ1-5; the match to TRBD1 covers 10 bases. With V trimmed by 1 base and J by 4 bases, 5 bases remained unmatched. The germline CDR1 and CDR2 sequences are SGHDT and YYEEEE. This CDR3 is built from 16 residues. The CDR3, as DNA: TGTGCCAGCAGCTTGTGGGACAGGGGCGGTAATCAGCCCCAGCATTTT. It is translated as CASSLWDRGGNQPQHF.

V and J are TRBV4-2 and TRBJ2-6; 9 bases align to TRBD2. The CDR3 runs 19 residues. V lost 0 bases to trimming and J lost 7 bases; unmatched junction nucleotides: 13. Germline loops: CDR1 LGHNA, CDR2 YNFKEQ. CDR3 residues: CASSQDGLAGFLGANVLTF. The CDR3 DNA follows: TGTGCCAGCAGCCAAGATGGGCTAGCGGGGTTTCTGGGAGCCAACGTCCTGACTTTC.

This clone was counted once. The V call is TRBV12-5, the J call TRBJ2-5; D is ambiguous. From germline, CDR1 is LGHNT and CDR2 FRNRAP. The germline V and J ends were trimmed by 6 bases and 7 bases, with 21 bases remaining between them. CDR3 length: 15 amino acids. The CDR3 coding sequence is TGTGCTAGTGGCCTGCCTAAGGGCCTCTCATGGACCCAGTACTTC. Translating it yields CASGLPKGLSWTQYF.

The V and J genes are TRBV5-4 and TRBJ2-5; either TRBD1 or TRBD2 may fit D (6 bases each). This CDR3 region has 15 residues. Looked up from germline, CDR1 is SGHNT and CDR2 is YYREEE (reference sequence). Trimming removed 4 bases from V and 2 bases from J, with 15 bases in between. DNA of the CDR3: TGTGCCAGCAGCCTGGACGGGGGCTGGCAAGAGACCCAGTACTTC. Translation gives CASSLDGGWQETQYF. The full variable domain, completed using reference TRBV5-4 and TRBJ2-5, is ETGVTQSPTHLIKTRGQQVTLRCSSQSGHNTVSWYQQALGQGPQFIFQYYREEENGRGNFPPRFSGLQFPNYSSELNVNALELDDSALYLCASSLDGGWQETQYFGPGTRLLVL.

The chain uses TRBV7-9 and TRBJ2-7, with 9 bases fitting TRBD1. V lost 4 bases, J lost 5 bases, and 18 bases stayed unmatched. The CDR3 consists of 18 residues. The germline V gene encodes CDR1 SEHNR and CDR2 FQNEAQ (reference sequence). The CDR3 reads CASSSIKGTGRGIDEQYF. DNA of the CDR3: TGTGCCAGCAGCTCTATAAAAGGGACAGGGAGGGGAATAGACGAGCAGTACTTC.

The CDR3 nucleotides are TGTGCCAGCAGCCTGGGGGGACATAACTCCTACGAGCAGTACTTC. Translating gives CASSLGGHNSYEQYF. This chain connects TRBV5-5 to TRBJ2-7; possibly TRBD1 or TRBD2 for D (6 bases each). Trimming stripped 4 bases from V and 0 bases from J, with 14 bases between. CDR1 and CDR2 from the germline V gene are SGHKS and YYEKEE (reference sequence). The CDR3 has 15 residues.

The rearrangement joins TRBV19 to TRBJ2-5; 11 nucleotides match TRBD2. Near its end, the DNA agrees better with TRBJ2-7, so the J call may be wrong. CDR3 size: 14 residues. Germline CDR1 is LNHDA and CDR2 is SQIVND (reference sequence). Written as DNA, the CDR3 is TGTGCCAGTAGTAGACTAGCGGGATCCGGCGAGCAGTACTTC. Its translation is CASSRLAGSGEQYF.

V usage is TRBV7-9 and J usage is TRBJ2-5; D gene uncertain. Trimming shortened V by 4 bases and J by 4 bases, and 16 bases separated the two germline ends. In germline, CDR1 is SEHNR, CDR2 FQNEAQ (reference sequence). The CDR3 is 15 residues long. CDR3 region: CASSSNFLMGETQYF. In DNA, the CDR3 is TGTGCCAGCAGCTCGAACTTCCTGATGGGAGAGACCCAGTACTTC.

The chain is built from TRBV11-2 and TRBJ2-7; D call uncertain. V shed 1 base and J shed 0 bases, with 7 bases lying between them. The CDR3 is 14 amino acids. Germline loops: CDR1 SGHAT, CDR2 FQNNGV. The CDR3 region has the DNA TGTGCCAGCAGCTTAGGCGAATACTCCTACGAGCAGTACTTC. The encoded protein is CASSLGEYSYEQYF.

This clone was counted once. The rearrangement uses TRBV21-1 and TRBJ2-2; the table gives TRBD2 as D, unverified against the DNA. TRBV21-1 constitutes a pseudogene. The CDR3 contains 16 residues. Here the CDR3 reads CASSKGRTRNTGELFF. CDR3 bases: TGTGCCAGCAGCAAAGGCCGGACTAGGAACACCGGGGAGCTGTTTTTT.

The genes are TRBV5-5 and TRBJ2-3; D perhaps matches TRBD1 (5 bases). The CDR3 extends over 14 amino acids. Germline CDR1 and CDR2: SGHKS and YYEKEE (reference sequence). V gave up 3 bases and J gave up 0 bases, with 8 bases separating them. The CDR3 loop is CASSSGKSTDTQYF. The DNA of the CDR3 is TGTGCCAGCAGCTCAGGGAAAAGCACAGATACGCAGTATTTT.

The V call is TRBV4-1, the J call TRBJ2-2; TRBD1 agrees at 8 bases. The germline gives CDR1 MGHRA, CDR2 YSYEKL. The CDR3 sequence is 15 residues long. After removal of 1 base from V and 6 bases from J, the junction contained 4 bases not matched to a gene. The CDR3 DNA reads TGCGCCAGCAGCCAAGGGACAGGGTATTCCGGGGAGCTGTTTTTT. Protein sequence: CASSQGTGYSGELFF.

The chain is built from TRBV28 and TRBJ2-7, with D perhaps matching TRBD1 or TRBD2 (5 bases each). The CDR3 length is 15 residues. V was pared by 6 bases and J by 4 bases, with 19 bases between. Germline values: CDR1 MDHEN, CDR2 SYDVKM. The DNA for the CDR3 is TGTGCCAGCAGGAATTCGGGGCCTTCAGAGTACGAGCAGTACTTC. Translated, it gives CASRNSGPSEYEQYF.

On this clone: Within the sample, other DNA sequences also encode this same CDR3. The V gene is TRBV7-9, the J gene TRBJ1-1, with 7 bases identical to TRBD1. Germline values: CDR1 SEHNR, CDR2 FQNEAQ (reference sequence). This CDR3 spans 15 amino acids. J lost 1 base, V lost 4 bases, and 6 bases had no gene match. CDR3 region: CASSSAGTENTEAFF. CDR3 coding DNA: TGTGCCAGCAGCTCAGCCGGGACAGAGAACACTGAAGCTTTCTTT.

The V gene is TRBV18, the J gene TRBJ1-1; D is perhaps TRBD1 (5 bases). The CDR3 is 13 residues long. From germline, CDR1 is KGHSH and CDR2 LQKENI. V lost 3 bases, J lost 4 bases, and 9 bases lay in between. Here the CDR3 reads CASSPQGITEAFF. The CDR3, as DNA: TGTGCCAGCTCACCCCAGGGCATCACTGAAGCTTTCTTT.

The chain uses TRBV28 and TRBJ1-4, with D maybe TRBD1 (5 bases). V was shortened by 7 bases and J by 8 bases, with 20 bases between the two germline ends. The CDR3 contains 15 residues. Germline V gene sequence: CDR1 MDHEN, CDR2 SYDVKM. The CDR3 bases are TGTGCCAGCACTCTCCGAGGGGTAAATAGGGAAAAACTGTTTTTT. Protein: CASTLRGVNREKLFF.

The rearrangement joins TRBV5-1 to TRBJ1-1; 8 nucleotides line up with TRBD1. This CDR3 comprises 15 residues. V shed 3 bases and J 2 bases; nucleotides not matched to a gene: 6. Germline V gives CDR1 SGHRS, CDR2 YFSETQ. The CDR3 nucleotides are TGCGCCAGCAGCTGGGGACAGGACAAAAACACTGAAGCTTTCTTT. This codes for CASSWGQDKNTEAFF.

This clone was recorded once. V is TRBV18 and J is TRBJ1-2; no definite D call. Germline loops: CDR1 KGHSH, CDR2 LQKENI. CDR3 length: 15 amino acids. Between the trimmed V and J ends, which lost 3 bases and 6 bases, there was a span of 17 bases. Here the CDR3 reads CASSPEIGYGDGYTF. For the CDR3, the DNA is TGTGCCAGCTCACCGGAAATTGGTTACGGGGATGGCTACACCTTC.

This rearrangement joins TRBV5-4 to TRBJ2-2; D is unresolved. V gave up 0 bases and J gave up 1 base, with 10 bases separating them. The CDR3 loop spans 16 amino acids. CDR1 and CDR2 from the germline V gene are SGHNT and YYREEE (reference sequence). The CDR3 DNA follows: TGTGCCAGCAGCTTGGCCCATAGTATGAACACCGGGGAGCTGTTTTTT. Its translation: CASSLAHSMNTGELFF.

The table lists this clone with a count of one. Germline is not matched at one junction end, which may reflect a read error. The V call is TRBV4-2, the J call TRBJ1-5, with D possibly being TRBD1 (5 bases). The germline CDR1 and CDR2 sequences are LGHNA and YNFKEQ. The CDR3 has 13 residues. CDR3 residues: CASSYIRDPISRF. The DNA for the CDR3 is TGTGCCAGCAGCTATATACGGGACCCCATCTCTCGCTTT.

The chain uses TRBV5-1 and TRBJ2-7, with TRBD2 identical over 9 bases. Germline assignment: CDR1 SGHRS and CDR2 YFSETQ. Germline trimming cut 1 base from V and 4 bases from J; bases unmatched to any gene: 6. The CDR3 extends over 15 amino acids. CDR3 loop: CASSLTAGGPYEQYF. CDR3 in DNA: TGCGCCAGCAGCTTGACGGCGGGAGGGCCTTACGAGCAGTACTTC.